This T cell receptor beta chain came from a study of patients and donors after allogeneic stem cell transplantation. One entry per CDR3 protein, called by TCRdb with MiXCR from the RT-PCR reads. The sample records around 240,000 distinct CDR3 sequences, approximately 14% being singletons. The V gene lost 1 base and the J gene lost 2 bases, with 5 bases spanning the gap. The CDR3 extends over 14 amino acids. A few counts support this clonotype. This TCR came from a human donor who was either an allogeneic HSCT recipient or a stem cell or donor lymphocyte infusion donor (not recorded which). It is not recorded whose cells these are; they may come from a transplant donor. The V gene is TRBV12-3 or TRBV12-4, the J gene TRBJ2-2, with no clear D. The material sequenced was blood, either unsorted or a sorted T cell fraction (not recorded which). The CDR3 bases are TGTGCCAGCAGTTTAGTTAGCAACACCGGGGAGCTGTTTTTT. Translation gives CASSLVSNTGELFF.